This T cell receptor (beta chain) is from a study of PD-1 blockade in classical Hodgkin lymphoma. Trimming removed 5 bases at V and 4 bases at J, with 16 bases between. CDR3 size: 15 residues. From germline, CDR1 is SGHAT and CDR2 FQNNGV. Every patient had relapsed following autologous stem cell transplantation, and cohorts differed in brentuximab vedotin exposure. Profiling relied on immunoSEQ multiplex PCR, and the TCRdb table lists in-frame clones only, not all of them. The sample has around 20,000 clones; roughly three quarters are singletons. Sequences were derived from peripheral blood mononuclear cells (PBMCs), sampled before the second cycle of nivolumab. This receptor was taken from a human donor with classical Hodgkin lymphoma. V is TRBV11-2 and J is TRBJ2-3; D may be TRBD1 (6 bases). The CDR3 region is CASSRTGNMADTQYF. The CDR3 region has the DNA TGTGCCAGCAGCCGAACAGGGAATATGGCAGATACGCAGTATTTT.